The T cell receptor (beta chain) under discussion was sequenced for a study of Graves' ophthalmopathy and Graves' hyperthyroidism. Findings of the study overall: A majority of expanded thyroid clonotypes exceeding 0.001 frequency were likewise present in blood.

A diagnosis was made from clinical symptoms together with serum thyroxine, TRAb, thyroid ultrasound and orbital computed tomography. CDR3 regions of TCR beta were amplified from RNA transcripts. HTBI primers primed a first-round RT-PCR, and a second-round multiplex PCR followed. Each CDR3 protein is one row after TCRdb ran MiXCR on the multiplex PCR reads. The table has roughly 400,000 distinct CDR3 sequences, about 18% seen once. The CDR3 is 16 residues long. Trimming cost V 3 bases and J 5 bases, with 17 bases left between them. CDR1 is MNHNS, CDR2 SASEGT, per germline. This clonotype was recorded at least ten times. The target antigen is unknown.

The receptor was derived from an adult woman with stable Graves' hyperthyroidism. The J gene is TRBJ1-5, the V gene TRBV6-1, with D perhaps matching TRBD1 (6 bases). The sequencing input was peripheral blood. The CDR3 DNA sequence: TGTGCCAGCAGTGACCCCGGACGGACAGAGGATCAGCCCCAGCATTTT. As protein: CASSDPGRTEDQPQHF.